Presented here are 25 T cell receptor beta chains from one specimen sequenced in a study of radiotherapy plus CTLA-4 blockade in lung cancer. Method: immunoSEQ multiplex PCR; TCRdb's copy keeps in-frame clones and lacks some. Here the sample spans more than 75,000 clones, 72% being singletons. The source was peripheral blood, collected from a patient treated with radiotherapy plus ipilimumab. All receptors derive from a human donor with non-small cell lung cancer that progressed on radiotherapy plus ipilimumab.

This clone was detected only a few times. DNA of the CDR3: TGTGCCAGCAGCCCAGAGGGGACTAGAAGGGGTACTGAAGCTTTCTTT. It codes for CASSPEGTRRGTEAFF. The V gene is TRBV7-3, the J gene TRBJ1-1; tentatively, D is TRBD1 (5 bases). The germline CDR1 and CDR2 sequences are SGHTA and FQGTGA. The CDR3 has 16 amino acids. V dropped 5 bases and J dropped 5 bases, with 21 bases sitting between them.

This chain links TRBV30 with TRBJ1-5, with D possibly TRBD1 on 6 matching bases. The germline V and J ends were trimmed by 0 bases and 9 bases, with 12 bases remaining between them. Looked up from germline, CDR1 is GTSNPN and CDR2 is SVGIG (reference sequence). This CDR3 spans 13 amino acids. CDR3 DNA sequence: TGTGCCTGGAGTGTACAGGGAGTCGGGCCCCAGCATTTT. Translating it yields CAWSVQGVGPQHF.

The CDR3 is CASRAHRFPYGYTF. CDR3 coding DNA: TGTGCCAGCAGGGCCCACAGGTTCCCATATGGCTACACCTTC. The chain employs TRBV6-5 and TRBJ1-2; a weak D match, TRBD1 (5 bases). The CDR3 has 14 residues. V dropped 6 bases and J dropped 5 bases, with 16 bases sitting between them. The germline gives CDR1 MNHEY, CDR2 SVGAGI.

The J gene is TRBJ1-4, the V gene TRBV5-1; D ambiguous. CDR1 and CDR2 from the germline V gene are SGHRS and YFSETQ. The V and J ends lost 3 bases and 6 bases respectively, with 12 bases between them. This CDR3 region has 14 residues. CDR3 region: CASSSRGGDEKLFF. The CDR3, as DNA: TGCGCCAGCAGCTCACGGGGAGGAGATGAAAAACTGTTTTTT.

The V and J genes are TRBV6-6 and TRBJ2-3; D perhaps matches TRBD2 (6 bases). V lost 7 bases to trimming and J lost 6 bases, with 20 bases between them. From germline, CDR1 is MNHNY and CDR2 SVGAGI (reference sequence). The CDR3 is made up of 15 amino acids. CDR3 sequence (DNA): TGTGCCAGCAAGGAGCGGAGGGGATCCAGGGATACGCAGTATTTT. It encodes CASKERRGSRDTQYF.

The chain links TRBV6-5 to TRBJ1-5, with 7 bases aligning to TRBD1. The CDR3 totals 14 residues. The germline CDR1 and CDR2 sequences are MNHEY and SVGAGI. Germline trimming cut 2 bases from V and 6 bases from J; bases unmatched to any gene: 4. This CDR3 is CASSYLRGVQPQHF. CDR3 coding DNA: TGTGCCAGCAGTTACCTCAGGGGGGTTCAGCCCCAGCATTTT.

The chain has TRBV30 and TRBJ2-4, with D tentatively TRBD1 (6 bases). Germline V gives CDR1 GTSNPN, CDR2 SVGIG (reference sequence). The CDR3 has 13 amino acids. Trimming cost V 4 bases and J 7 bases, with 14 bases left between them. The CDR3 DNA follows: TGTGCCTGGACTAAGGGGGTAGGGAACATTCAGTACTTC. This encodes CAWTKGVGNIQYF.

This clone was counted a single time. This chain links TRBV30 with TRBJ2-7; TRBD2 is a possible D gene (5 bases). This CDR3 region has 13 residues. V lost 2 bases and J 0 bases, leaving 8 bases between the germline ends. Per germline, CDR1 GTSNPN and CDR2 SVGIG (reference sequence). CDR3: CAWSHGLSYEQYF. The CDR3 region has the DNA TGTGCCTGGAGTCATGGACTCTCCTACGAGCAGTACTTC.

The CDR3 region is CASTSGAAAYEQYF. CDR3 nucleotides: TGTGCCAGCACTTCAGGGGCGGCAGCCTACGAGCAGTACTTC. V and J are TRBV2 and TRBJ2-7; possible D gene TRBD1, 6 bases. Deletions cut 7 bases from V and 2 bases from J, with 15 bases between. This CDR3 has 14 residues. Per the germline V gene, CDR1 is SNHLY and CDR2 is FYNNEI.

The J gene is TRBJ2-7, the V gene TRBV7-8; 7 positions match TRBD1. CDR1 and CDR2 (germline): SGHVS, FQNEAQ. J gave up 3 bases and V 5 bases, and 7 bases lay outside the gene matches. This CDR3 has 14 amino acids. The DNA of the CDR3 is TGTGCCAGCAGCAGCCGGGACAGCGACTACGAGCAGTACTTC. Its translation is CASSSRDSDYEQYF.

The chain has TRBV6-1 and TRBJ1-2, with D perhaps matching TRBD1 (6 bases). Trimming removed 7 bases from V and 5 bases from J, with 20 bases in between. The CDR3 sequence is 15 residues long. The germline gives CDR1 MNHNS, CDR2 SASEGT. In nucleotides, the CDR3 is TGTGCCAGCACCCTCACGGCTTGGCAGGGGTATGGCTACACCTTC. Its translation is CASTLTAWQGYGYTF.

This sequence joins TRBV5-1 and TRBJ1-1, with D unclear. This CDR3 contains 16 residues. From germline, CDR1 is SGHRS and CDR2 YFSETQ. Trimming removed 0 bases from V and 3 bases from J, with 15 bases in between. The CDR3 DNA reads TGCGCCAGCAGCTTGGGAGGGCCCTCGGGCGACACTGAAGCTTTCTTT. Translating it yields CASSLGGPSGDTEAFF.

This clone has more than one count but fewer than ten. This chain connects TRBV7-9 to TRBJ2-7; D is undetermined. The CDR3 totals 11 residues. Germline CDR1 and CDR2: SEHNR and FQNEAQ (reference sequence). V was cut by 8 bases and J by 9 bases, with 14 bases left in between. The CDR3 region is CASGQANGQYF. CDR3 nucleotides: TGTGCCAGCGGTCAGGCGAATGGGCAGTACTTC.

V usage is TRBV5-4 and J usage is TRBJ2-7; TRBD1 matches at 10 bases. The CDR3 consists of 13 residues. In germline, CDR1 is SGHNT, CDR2 YYREEE (reference sequence). The V segment lost 4 bases and the J segment 5 bases; nucleotides outside the gene matches: 3. The CDR3 loop is CASSPTGGNEQYF. In DNA, the CDR3 is TGTGCCAGCAGCCCGACAGGGGGCAACGAGCAGTACTTC.

The V gene is TRBV9, the J gene TRBJ2-1, with 11 bases that match TRBD2. Germline-derived CDR1 and CDR2 are SGDLS and YYNGEE. The CDR3 is made up of 16 amino acids. The V and J ends lost 4 bases and 5 bases, in that order; junction bases with no gene match: 8. The CDR3 DNA reads TGTGCCAGCAGCTCCGCTAGCGGGAGGTCAAACAATGAGCAGTTCTTC. Amino acid sequence: CASSSASGRSNNEQFF.

The V call is TRBV7-2, the J call TRBJ2-2; TRBD1 matches at 8 bases. V was pared by 2 bases and J by 1 base, with 3 bases of the junction left unmatched. CDR1 and CDR2 from the germline V gene are SGHTA and FQGNSA. CDR3 length: 16 residues. CDR3 DNA sequence: TGTGCCAGCAGCTTACAAGGACAGGGGAACACCGGGGAGCTGTTTTTT. Translated: CASSLQGQGNTGELFF.

V is TRBV5-1 and J is TRBJ2-5; 7 nucleotides align to TRBD1. Trimming took 0 bases from V and 2 from J; bases not matched to a gene: 4. Per germline, CDR1 SGHRS and CDR2 YFSETQ. The CDR3 totals 15 residues. The chain's CDR3 is CASSLVSGGQETQYF. CDR3 nucleotide sequence: TGCGCCAGCAGCTTGGTGTCAGGGGGTCAAGAGACCCAGTACTTC.

The rearrangement links TRBV21-1 to TRBJ2-5. TRBV21-1 is tagged as a pseudogene. This CDR3 has 15 amino acids. CDR3 region: CASSKEPKYQETQYF. For the CDR3, the DNA is TGTGCCAGCAGCAAAGAACCCAAGTACCAAGAGACCCAGTACTTC.

This chain links TRBV10-3 with TRBJ2-6; tentatively, D is TRBD2 (6 bases). This CDR3 region has 12 residues. Deletions cut 8 bases from V and 12 bases from J, with 14 bases between. In germline, CDR1 is ENHRY, CDR2 SYGVKD. The CDR3: CAIGRDSSVLTF. The DNA for the CDR3 is TGTGCCATCGGTCGGGACTCCAGCGTCCTGACTTTC.

The chain uses TRBV6-9 and TRBJ2-2; D unclear. V lost 6 bases and J 7 bases, leaving 6 bases between the germline ends. Germline values: CDR1 MNHGY, CDR2 SVAAGI. The CDR3 extends over 11 amino acids. Here the CDR3 reads CASRFGGELFF. CDR3 sequence (DNA): TGTGCCAGCAGGTTCGGCGGGGAGCTGTTTTTT.

The chain links TRBV7-2 to TRBJ2-3, with D unclear. Germline V gene data show CDR1 as SGHTA and CDR2 as FQGNSA. Trimming took 5 bases from V and 3 from J, leaving 12 bases between them. CDR3 length equals 14 residues. The CDR3 loop is CASSPRFSTDTQYF. For the CDR3, the DNA is TGTGCCAGCAGCCCCCGTTTCTCTACAGATACGCAGTATTTT.

This rearrangement joins TRBV27 to TRBJ1-4; 7 bases line up with TRBD1. Germline V gives CDR1 MNHEY, CDR2 SMNVEV (reference sequence). The CDR3 consists of 14 residues. Trimming cost V 5 bases and J 8 bases; bases outside gene matches: 8. CDR3 DNA sequence: TGTGCCAGCAGTCGACAGGGCAGAAACGAAAAACTGTTTTTT. The encoded protein is CASSRQGRNEKLFF.

This rearrangement joins TRBV11-2 to TRBJ2-7, with 8 nucleotides matching TRBD2. This CDR3 contains 13 residues. CDR1 and CDR2 (germline): SGHAT, FQNNGV. The ends lost 5 bases at V and 1 base at J; junction bases unmatched: 1. CDR3 sequence: CASSTGGSYEQYF. In DNA form, the CDR3 reads TGTGCCAGCAGCACGGGAGGGTCCTACGAGCAGTACTTC.

The rearrangement uses TRBV5-6 and TRBJ1-2; maybe TRBD1 (6 bases). The CDR3 is 16 amino acids. Germline CDR1 and CDR2: SGHDT and YYEEEE. V lost 0 bases, J lost 0 bases, and 12 bases lay in between. The CDR3: CASSLGDMPANYGYTF. The CDR3 region has the DNA TGTGCCAGCAGCTTGGGGGACATGCCAGCTAACTATGGCTACACCTTC.

This clone was detected only a few times. The chain joins TRBV7-8 to TRBJ1-1, with 7 bases aligning to TRBD1. V trimming: 8 bases; J trimming: 3 bases; junction bases outside the gene matches: 9. The germline gives CDR1 SGHVS, CDR2 FQNEAQ. The length of the CDR3 is 14 residues. The CDR3 is CASGTSGGYTEAFF. The CDR3 coding sequence is TGTGCCAGCGGCACCTCAGGGGGGTACACTGAAGCTTTCTTT.